This T cell receptor (beta chain) was recovered during a study of shared clonotypes between healthy human individuals. The V segment lost 2 bases and the J segment 2 bases; nucleotides outside the gene matches: 5. The CDR3 is 16 amino acids. Germline loops: CDR1 MNHEY, CDR2 SMNVEV (reference sequence). Several immunoSEQ plates received, in even portions, the genomic DNA of each subset. Using ten immunoSEQ deep assay plates, investigators sequenced unsorted PBMC DNA. Sequenced by immunoSEQ multiplex PCR; TCRdb stores in-frame clones only, minus some. There are about 530,000 clones in the sample; 75% to 80% occur only once, and roughly an eighth lies in the top ten. The study enrolled healthy HIV-negative adults without recent acute infections or vaccinations as donors. In unsorted samples, genomic DNA was obtained using about 90 million PBMCs.

The chain has TRBV27 and TRBJ2-1, with TRBD2 matching 8 bases. The sequence derives from a woman aged 35 to 49 in good health. Some clones in this sample may be carry-over from other donors' samples. Sequencing used PBMCs. CDR3 sequence: CASSLTSGPPYNEQFF. CDR3 DNA: TGTGCCAGCAGTTTAACTAGCGGCCCCCCCTACAATGAGCAGTTCTTC.